This T cell receptor beta chain was captured in a study of cytomegalovirus exposure and HLA in healthy donors. Each donor was healthy, and each was a bone marrow donor. This clone turned up a few times. PCR employed 60 Vbeta and 13 Jbeta primers. The assay was immunoSEQ multiplex PCR, and TCRdb's table has in-frame clones only and misses some. In the table there are roughly 87,000 clones, 65% to 80% of which are singletons. The TCR was taken from a man aged 60 to 75 in good health and CMV-seronegative. The sequencing sample was made of PBMCs.

In DNA, the CDR3 is TGTGCCAGCAGCTCACGAAGTGGGTATACAGGGACTATGAACACTGAAGCTTTCTTT. This sequence encodes CASSSRSGYTGTMNTEAFF. The chain links TRBV7-3 to TRBJ1-1; TRBD1 is a possible D gene (6 bases). Germline CDR1 reads SGHTA; CDR2 reads FQGTGA. Between the trimmed V and J ends, which lost 4 bases and 0 bases, there was a span of 24 bases. The CDR3 is 19 residues long.